The next 7 T cell receptor beta chains were all read from a single sample in a study of T cell changes during pregnancy in multiple sclerosis (dated by TCRdb to about 2019). Libraries came from the immunoSEQ multiplex PCR assay. The source is immuneACCESS, and TCRdb retained only in-frame sequences with V and J called. Part of the clones is not carried over; for the studies checked, unresolved V genes explain less than half of this, and the remainder is unexplained. In this sample the table shows around 65,000 clones, approximately 86% of which occur a single time. The ten top clones hold over 1.5% of the sample. The sequencing used peripheral blood, collected in the first trimester of pregnancy. These receptors all come from a female donor with multiple sclerosis, enrolled in a pregnancy study.

The chain joins TRBV25-1 to TRBJ2-1; TRBD1 agrees at 8 bases. The V gene end was trimmed by 6 bases and the J gene end by 8 bases; junction bases not matched to a gene: 6. CDR1 and CDR2 from the germline V gene are MGHDK and SYGVNS. CDR3 length equals 13 residues. Here the CDR3 reads CASRQGARDEQFF. Here the CDR3 DNA reads TGTGCCAGCAGGCAGGGGGCTCGGGATGAGCAGTTCTTC.

The chain links TRBV6-1 to TRBJ2-5; TRBD2 matches 12 bases. Germline V gene data show CDR1 as MNHNS and CDR2 as SASEGT. This CDR3 is built from 16 residues. Losses at the gene ends were 4 bases for V and 5 bases for J; bases not matched to a gene: 8. In DNA, the CDR3 is TGTGCCAGCAGTGGACTAGCGGGAGAAGGGGCCGAGACCCAGTACTTC. Protein: CASSGLAGEGAETQYF.

J is TRBJ2-4 and V is TRBV28; 11 bases agree with TRBD1. Looked up from germline, CDR1 is MDHEN and CDR2 is SYDVKM. Trimming at V came to 4 bases and at J to 5 bases, leaving 4 bases not matched to a gene. CDR3 length equals 15 residues. The CDR3 DNA is TGTGCCAGCAGTTCGGCGGGACAGGGGGAAAACATTCAGTACTTC. It translates to CASSSAGQGENIQYF.

The V call is TRBV7-9, the J call TRBJ1-3; TRBD1 matches at 7 bases. The germline V gene encodes CDR1 SEHNR and CDR2 FQNEAQ (reference sequence). CDR3 length: 15 residues. V was clipped by 3 bases and J by 3 bases; unmatched bases: 5. Written as DNA, the CDR3 is TGTGCCAGCAGCTTTCCCGGGACAGATGGAAACACCATATATTTT. Amino acid sequence: CASSFPGTDGNTIYF.

The gene calls are TRBV7-9 and TRBJ2-1; TRBD2 matches at 14 bases. V dropped 5 bases and J dropped 6; count of bases not matched to a gene: 9. The CDR3 consists of 17 residues. Germline V gives CDR1 SEHNR, CDR2 FQNEAQ (reference sequence). CDR3 amino acids: CASSHRLAGGPTNEQFF. In nucleotides, the CDR3 is TGTGCCAGCAGCCACCGACTAGCGGGAGGGCCTACCAATGAGCAGTTCTTC.

The chain couples TRBV29-1 to TRBJ2-5; D gene unclear. The V gene's germline CDR1 is SQVTM and CDR2 ANQGSEA. The CDR3 loop spans 13 amino acids. V was trimmed by 3 bases and J by 3 bases, leaving 11 bases between them. CDR3 DNA sequence: TGCAGCGTTGATCGAGGTGGAAAAGAGACCCAGTACTTC. Translated: CSVDRGGKETQYF.

This chain joins TRBV28 and TRBJ2-1; 8 nucleotides align to TRBD2. This CDR3 has 13 residues. The V segment lost 3 bases and the J segment 10 bases; nucleotides outside the gene matches: 5. CDR1 is MDHEN, CDR2 SYDVKM, per germline. The CDR3 sequence is CASSLGREGEQFF. The DNA for the CDR3 is TGTGCCAGCAGTTTGGGCCGGGAGGGAGAGCAGTTCTTC.